One and the same sample provided the 10 T cell receptor beta chains below, sequenced in a study of T-cell memory formation after mild COVID-19. TCRdb itself ran the 5' RACE reads through MiXCR, one entry per CDR3 protein. The sample comprises roughly 200,000 distinct CDR3 sequences, around 20% of which are singletons, and about 2.4% rests with the top ten. The specimen sequenced was PBMCs or a T cell subset sorted from them (not recorded which). The source of these receptors is an adult woman who had mild COVID-19 (a few samples of this study predate the infection). Cell type and time point are not known.

The rearrangement links TRBV18 to TRBJ2-5; D unresolved. This CDR3 contains 13 residues. V lost 3 bases and J 1 base, leaving 6 bases between the germline ends. In germline, CDR1 is KGHSH, CDR2 LQKENI. The DNA for the CDR3 is TGTGCCAGCTCACCCCCGGCCCAAGAGACCCAGTACTTC. Its translation: CASSPPAQETQYF. The whole variable domain, remainder taken from reference TRBV18 and TRBJ2-5, is NAGVMQNPRHLVRRRGQEARLRCSPMKGHSHVYWYRQLPEEGLKFMVYLQKENIIDESGMPKERFSAEFPKEGPSILRIQQVVRGDSAAYFCASSPPAQETQYFGPGTRLLVL.

This clonotype was counted many times. The CDR3 protein is CASSLDHRYEQYF. The DNA of the CDR3 is TGCGCCAGCAGCTTGGACCATCGCTACGAGCAGTACTTC. The chain carries TRBV5-1 and TRBJ2-7; no clear D gene. Trimming shortened V by 0 bases and J by 3 bases, and 7 bases separated the two germline ends. Per germline, CDR1 SGHRS and CDR2 YFSETQ. The CDR3 contains 13 residues.

The CDR3 DNA reads TGTGCCAGCAGCTTAGAAGCTGCCAGGGGTGAGCAGTTCTTC. This encodes CASSLEAARGEQFF. The chain uses TRBV11-3 and TRBJ2-1; TRBD1 might be the D (6 bases). The CDR3 loop spans 14 amino acids. Trimming cost V 0 bases and J 9 bases, with 12 bases left between them. Germline CDR1 reads SGHNT; CDR2 reads YENEEA.

This clonotype was found once. The CDR3: CASSLASTGGSYEQYF. CDR3 DNA: TGTGCCAGCAGCTTGGCCTCGACAGGGGGCAGCTACGAGCAGTACTTC. The rearrangement joins TRBV11-2 to TRBJ2-7; 10 positions match TRBD1. V lost 3 bases to trimming and J lost 3 bases; unmatched junction nucleotides: 8. Germline-derived CDR1 and CDR2 are SGHAT and FQNNGV. This CDR3 has 16 residues.

This clonotype occurred a few times. The chain uses TRBV11-1 and TRBJ1-1; D gene uncertain. V shed 5 bases and J shed 0 bases, with 13 bases lying between them. Germline CDR1 SGHAT, CDR2 FQDESV (reference sequence). CDR3 size: 15 residues. The CDR3 sequence: CASSPRIQLNTEAFF. Written as DNA, the CDR3 is TGTGCCAGCAGCCCGAGGATACAGCTGAACACTGAAGCTTTCTTT.

The V gene is TRBV20-1, the J gene TRBJ2-7, with 10 bases identical to TRBD2. The V gene's germline CDR1 is DFQATT and CDR2 SNEGSKA (reference sequence). V lost 3 bases and J lost 2; bases outside the gene matches: 1. The CDR3 consists of 13 residues. The DNA for the CDR3 is TGCAGTGCTAGGACTAGCGGGCCCTACGAGCAGTACTTC. It is translated as CSARTSGPYEQYF.

This sequence joins TRBV21-1 and TRBJ1-2; TRBD1, as called in the table, went unchecked against the DNA. TRBV21-1 is a documented pseudogene. There are 14 residues in the CDR3. The CDR3 here is CASSKVGTNYGYTF. CDR3 in DNA: TGTGCCAGCAGCAAAGTCGGGACTAACTATGGCTACACCTTC.

The rearrangement links TRBV7-9 to TRBJ2-7; no reliable D call. V gave up 7 bases and J gave up 0 bases, with 13 bases separating them. The CDR3 spans 14 residues. The germline V gene encodes CDR1 SEHNR and CDR2 FQNEAQ (reference sequence). In DNA form, the CDR3 reads TGTGCCAGCAATATCATGGGCCTCTCCTACGAGCAGTACTTC. Amino acid sequence: CASNIMGLSYEQYF.

This chain links TRBV27 with TRBJ1-3; a possible D gene is TRBD1 (6 bases). This CDR3 comprises 14 residues. Trimming cost V 6 bases and J 0 bases, with 9 bases left between them. Germline V gives CDR1 MNHEY, CDR2 SMNVEV (reference sequence). This CDR3 reads CASSAQGSGNTIYF. CDR3 DNA sequence: TGTGCCAGCAGCGCACAGGGCTCTGGAAACACCATATATTTT.

The chain links TRBV29-1 to TRBJ2-3, with 12 bases aligning to TRBD2. CDR1 is SQVTM, CDR2 ANQGSEA, per germline. There are 16 residues in the CDR3. Trimming took 2 bases from V and 7 from J; bases not matched to a gene: 10. CDR3 sequence: CSVEPRLAGDRNTQYF. CDR3 bases: TGCAGCGTTGAACCACGACTAGCGGGAGATAGGAATACGCAGTATTTT.